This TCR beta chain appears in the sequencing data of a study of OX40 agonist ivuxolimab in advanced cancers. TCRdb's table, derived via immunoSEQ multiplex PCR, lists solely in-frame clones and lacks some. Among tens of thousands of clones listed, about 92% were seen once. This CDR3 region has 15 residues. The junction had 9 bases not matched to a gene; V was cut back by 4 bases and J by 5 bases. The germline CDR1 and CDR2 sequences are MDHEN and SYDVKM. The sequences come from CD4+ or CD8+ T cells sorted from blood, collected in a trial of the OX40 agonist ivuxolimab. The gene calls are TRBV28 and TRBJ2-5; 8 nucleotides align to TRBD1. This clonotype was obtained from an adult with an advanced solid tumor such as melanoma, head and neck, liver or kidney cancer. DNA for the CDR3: TGTGCCAGCAGTTCCGTCGGACAGGGCATGGAGACCCAGTACTTC. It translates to CASSSVGQGMETQYF.